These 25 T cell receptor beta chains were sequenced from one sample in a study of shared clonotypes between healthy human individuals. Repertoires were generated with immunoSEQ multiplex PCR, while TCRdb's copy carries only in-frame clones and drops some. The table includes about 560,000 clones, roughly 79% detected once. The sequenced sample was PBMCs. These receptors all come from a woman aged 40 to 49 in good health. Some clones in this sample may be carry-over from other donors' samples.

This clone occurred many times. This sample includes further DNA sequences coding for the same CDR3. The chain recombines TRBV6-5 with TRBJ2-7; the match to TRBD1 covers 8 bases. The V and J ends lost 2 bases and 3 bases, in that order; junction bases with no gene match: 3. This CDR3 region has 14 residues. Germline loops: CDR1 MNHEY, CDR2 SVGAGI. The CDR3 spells CASSYGQGYYEQYF. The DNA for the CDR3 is TGTGCCAGCAGTTACGGACAGGGATACTACGAGCAGTACTTC.

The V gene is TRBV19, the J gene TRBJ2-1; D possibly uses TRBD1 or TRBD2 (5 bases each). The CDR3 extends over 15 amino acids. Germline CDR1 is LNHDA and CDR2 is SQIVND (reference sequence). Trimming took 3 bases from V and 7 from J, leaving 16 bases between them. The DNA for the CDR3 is TGTGCCAGTAGTATGAGCCCCCCGGGACGGAATGAGCAGTTCTTC. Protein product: CASSMSPPGRNEQFF.

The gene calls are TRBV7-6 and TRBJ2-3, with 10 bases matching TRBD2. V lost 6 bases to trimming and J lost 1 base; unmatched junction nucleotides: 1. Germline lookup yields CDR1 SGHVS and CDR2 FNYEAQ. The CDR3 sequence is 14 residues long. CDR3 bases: TGTGCCAGCAGTACTAGCGGGGGCACAGATACGCAGTATTTT. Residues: CASSTSGGTDTQYF.

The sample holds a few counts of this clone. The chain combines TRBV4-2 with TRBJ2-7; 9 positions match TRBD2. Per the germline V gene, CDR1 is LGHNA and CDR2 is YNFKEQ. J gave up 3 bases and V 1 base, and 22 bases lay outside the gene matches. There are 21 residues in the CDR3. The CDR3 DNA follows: TGTGCCAGCAGCCAAGGGGCCCGGGACCACTTAGCGGGAGTATTAATCTACGAGCAGTACTTC. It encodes CASSQGARDHLAGVLIYEQYF.

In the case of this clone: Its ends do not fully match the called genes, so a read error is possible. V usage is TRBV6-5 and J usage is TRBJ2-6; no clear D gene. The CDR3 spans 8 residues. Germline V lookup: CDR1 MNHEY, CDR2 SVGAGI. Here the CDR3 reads CASPDRPW. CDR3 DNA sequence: TGTGCCAGCCCAGACCGCCCCTGG.

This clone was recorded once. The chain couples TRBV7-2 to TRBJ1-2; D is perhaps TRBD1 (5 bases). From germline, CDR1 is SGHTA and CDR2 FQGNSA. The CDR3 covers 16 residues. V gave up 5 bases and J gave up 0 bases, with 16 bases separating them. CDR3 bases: TGTGCCAGCAGCCCCCAGGTATCGACAGCTAACTATGGCTACACCTTC. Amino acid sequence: CASSPQVSTANYGYTF.

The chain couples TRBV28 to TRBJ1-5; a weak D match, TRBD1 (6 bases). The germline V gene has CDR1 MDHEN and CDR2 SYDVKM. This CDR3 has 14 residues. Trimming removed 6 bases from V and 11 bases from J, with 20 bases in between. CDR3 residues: CASSPRTVRGAQHF. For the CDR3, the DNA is TGTGCCAGCAGCCCCCGGACAGTCCGAGGGGCCCAGCATTTT.

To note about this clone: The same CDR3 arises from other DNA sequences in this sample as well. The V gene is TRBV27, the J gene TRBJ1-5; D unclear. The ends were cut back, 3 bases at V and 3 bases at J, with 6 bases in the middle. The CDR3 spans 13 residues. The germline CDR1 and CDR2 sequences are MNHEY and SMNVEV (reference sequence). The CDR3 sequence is CASSFSSNQPQHF. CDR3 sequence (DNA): TGTGCCAGCAGTTTTAGCTCCAATCAGCCCCAGCATTTT.

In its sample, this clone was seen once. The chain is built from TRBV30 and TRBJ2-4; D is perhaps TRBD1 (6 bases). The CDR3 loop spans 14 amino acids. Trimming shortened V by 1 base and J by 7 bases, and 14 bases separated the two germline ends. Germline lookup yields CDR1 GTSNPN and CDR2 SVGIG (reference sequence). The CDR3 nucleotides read TGTGCCTGGAGTGCGACAGGTTCCCTCAACATTCAGTACTTC. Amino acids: CAWSATGSLNIQYF. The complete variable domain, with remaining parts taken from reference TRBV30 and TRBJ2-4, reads SQTIHQWPATLVQPVGSPLSLECTVEGTSNPNLYWYRQAAGRGLQLLFYSVGIGQISSEVPQNLSASRPQDRQFILSSKKLLLSDSGFYLCAWSATGSLNIQYFGAGTRLSVL.

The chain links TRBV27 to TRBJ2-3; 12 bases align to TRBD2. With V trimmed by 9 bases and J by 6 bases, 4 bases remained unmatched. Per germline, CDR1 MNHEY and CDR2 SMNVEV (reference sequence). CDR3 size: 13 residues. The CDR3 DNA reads TGTGCCAGTAGACTAGCGGGAGTTGATACGCAGTATTTT. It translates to CASRLAGVDTQYF.

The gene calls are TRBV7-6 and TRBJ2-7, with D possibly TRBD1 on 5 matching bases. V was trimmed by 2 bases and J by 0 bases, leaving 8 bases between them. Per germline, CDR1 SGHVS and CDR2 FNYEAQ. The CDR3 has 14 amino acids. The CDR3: CASSLNRISYEQYF. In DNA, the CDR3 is TGTGCCAGCAGCTTAAACAGGATCTCCTACGAGCAGTACTTC.

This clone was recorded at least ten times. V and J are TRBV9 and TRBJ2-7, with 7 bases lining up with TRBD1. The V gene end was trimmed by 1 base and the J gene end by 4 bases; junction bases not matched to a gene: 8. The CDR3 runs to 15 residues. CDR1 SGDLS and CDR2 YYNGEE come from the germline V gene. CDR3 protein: CASSVRDSKTYEQYF. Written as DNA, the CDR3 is TGTGCCAGCAGCGTACGGGACAGTAAGACTTACGAGCAGTACTTC. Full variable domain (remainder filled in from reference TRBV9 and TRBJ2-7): DSGVTQTPKHLITATGQRVTLRCSPRSGDLSVYWYQQSLDQGLQFLIQYYNGEERAKGNILERFSAQQFPDLHSELNLSSLELGDSALYFCASSVRDSKTYEQYFGPGTRLTVT.

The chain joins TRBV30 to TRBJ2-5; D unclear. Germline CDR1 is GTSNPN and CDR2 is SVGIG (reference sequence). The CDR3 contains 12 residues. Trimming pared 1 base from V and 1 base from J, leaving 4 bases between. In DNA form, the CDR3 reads TGTGCCTGGAGTGAAGCCCAAGAGACCCAGTACTTC. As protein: CAWSEAQETQYF.

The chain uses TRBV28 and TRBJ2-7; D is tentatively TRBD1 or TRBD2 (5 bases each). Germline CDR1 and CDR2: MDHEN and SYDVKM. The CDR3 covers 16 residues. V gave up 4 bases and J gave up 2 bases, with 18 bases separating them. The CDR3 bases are TGTGCCAGCAGTTCGGTAGCTGGGGGTGCCCCCTACGAGCAGTACTTC. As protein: CASSSVAGGAPYEQYF. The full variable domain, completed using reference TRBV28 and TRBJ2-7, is DVKVTQSSRYLVKRTGEKVFLECVQDMDHENMFWYRQDPGLGLRLIYFSYDVKMKEKGDIPEGYSVSREKKERFSLILESASTNQTSMYLCASSSVAGGAPYEQYFGPGTRLTVT.

CDR3 protein: CSVERSGGAFLYNEQFF. The CDR3 DNA is TGCAGCGTTGAAAGGTCTGGAGGGGCGTTCCTCTACAATGAGCAGTTCTTC. The J gene is TRBJ2-1, the V gene TRBV29-1; a possible D gene is TRBD2 (6 bases). The CDR3 contains 17 residues. The V gene's germline CDR1 is SQVTM and CDR2 ANQGSEA. Trimming left V 2 bases short and J 3 bases short, with 20 bases between.

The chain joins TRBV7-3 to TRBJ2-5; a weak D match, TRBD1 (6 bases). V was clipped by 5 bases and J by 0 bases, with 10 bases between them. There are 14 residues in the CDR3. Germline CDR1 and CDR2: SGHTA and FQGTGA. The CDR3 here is CASSLDRYQETQYF. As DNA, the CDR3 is TGTGCCAGCAGCCTTGACAGGTACCAAGAGACCCAGTACTTC.

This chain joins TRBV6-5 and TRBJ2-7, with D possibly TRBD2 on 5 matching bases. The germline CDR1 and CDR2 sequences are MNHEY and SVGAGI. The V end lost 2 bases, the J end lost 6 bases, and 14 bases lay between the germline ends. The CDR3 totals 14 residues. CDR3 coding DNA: TGTGCCAGCAGTTACCCGGGCGGAGGAGCCGAGCAGTACTTC. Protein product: CASSYPGGGAEQYF.

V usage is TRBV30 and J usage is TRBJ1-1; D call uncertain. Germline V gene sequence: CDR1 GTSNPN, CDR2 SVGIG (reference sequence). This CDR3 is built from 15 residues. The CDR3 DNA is TGTGCTTGTCGCGAGGCCCCAGGCATGAACACTGAAGCTTTCTTT. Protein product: CACREAPGMNTEAFF.

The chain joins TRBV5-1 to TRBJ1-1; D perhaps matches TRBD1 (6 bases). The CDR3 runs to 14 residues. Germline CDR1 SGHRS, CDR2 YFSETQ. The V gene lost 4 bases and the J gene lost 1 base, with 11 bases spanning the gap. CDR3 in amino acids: CASSIGQRNTEAFF. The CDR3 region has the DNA TGCGCCAGCAGCATAGGACAGCGGAACACTGAAGCTTTCTTT.

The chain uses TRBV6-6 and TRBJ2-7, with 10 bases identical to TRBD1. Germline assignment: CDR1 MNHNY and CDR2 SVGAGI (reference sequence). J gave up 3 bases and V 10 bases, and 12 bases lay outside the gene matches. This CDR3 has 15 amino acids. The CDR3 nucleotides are TGTGCCACCAAATATAAGGGGACAGGGGACTACGAGCAGTACTTC. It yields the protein CATKYKGTGDYEQYF.

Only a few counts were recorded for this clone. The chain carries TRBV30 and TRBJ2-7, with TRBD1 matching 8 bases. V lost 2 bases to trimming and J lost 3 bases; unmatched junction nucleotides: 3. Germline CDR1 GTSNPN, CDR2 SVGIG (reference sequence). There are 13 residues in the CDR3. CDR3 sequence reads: CAWSRGQVYEQYF. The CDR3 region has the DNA TGTGCCTGGAGTAGGGGACAGGTCTACGAGCAGTACTTC.

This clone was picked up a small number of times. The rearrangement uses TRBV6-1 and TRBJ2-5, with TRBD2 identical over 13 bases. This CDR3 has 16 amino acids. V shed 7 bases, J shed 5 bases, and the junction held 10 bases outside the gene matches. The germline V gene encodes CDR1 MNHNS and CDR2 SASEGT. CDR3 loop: CASNEGLAGWGETQYF. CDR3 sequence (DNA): TGTGCCAGCAATGAGGGACTAGCGGGATGGGGTGAGACCCAGTACTTC.

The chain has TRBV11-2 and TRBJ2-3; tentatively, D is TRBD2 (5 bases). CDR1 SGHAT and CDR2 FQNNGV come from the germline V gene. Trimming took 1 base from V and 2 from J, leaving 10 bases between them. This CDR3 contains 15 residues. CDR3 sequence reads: CASSLGTGITDTQYF. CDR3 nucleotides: TGTGCCAGCAGCTTAGGGACGGGAATCACAGATACGCAGTATTTT.

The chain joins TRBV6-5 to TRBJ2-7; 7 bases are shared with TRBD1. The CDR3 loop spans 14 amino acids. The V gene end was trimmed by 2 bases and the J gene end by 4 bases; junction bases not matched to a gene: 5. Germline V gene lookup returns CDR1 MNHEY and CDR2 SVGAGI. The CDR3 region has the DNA TGTGCCAGCAGTTACCGACAGGGTCTATACGAGCAGTACTTC. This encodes CASSYRQGLYEQYF.

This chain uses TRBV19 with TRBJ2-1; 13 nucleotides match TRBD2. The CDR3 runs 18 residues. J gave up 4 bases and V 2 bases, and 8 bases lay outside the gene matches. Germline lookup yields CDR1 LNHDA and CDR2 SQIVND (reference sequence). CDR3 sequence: CASSITPGLAGLYNEQFF. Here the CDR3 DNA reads TGTGCCAGTAGTATAACCCCGGGACTAGCGGGACTTTACAATGAGCAGTTCTTC.